In its sample, the clone carrying this T cell receptor beta chain was seen a few times. Time point here: pretreatment peripheral blood. The entry originates in a study of PD-L1 blockade in urothelial cancer. Study information: Atezolizumab (1,200 mg intravenously every 3 weeks) began around 2014 for patients. Patients had been given 0 to 3 earlier chemotherapy regimens.

Per the germline V gene, CDR1 is MNHNS and CDR2 is SASEGT. The CDR3 extends over 14 amino acids. With 4 bases clipped from V and 7 bases from J, the junction kept 7 bases outside the gene matches. Assay: immunoSEQ multiplex PCR; the TCRdb copy retains only in-frame clones and omits some. The sample carries about 81,000 clones, around four fifths recorded once. This sequence joins TRBV6-1 and TRBJ1-2; 9 bases match TRBD1. The clonotype comes from a man between 40 and 49 years old with urothelial cancer. The starting material was PBMCs, obtained around atezolizumab (anti-PD-L1) treatment. CDR3 coding DNA: TGTGCCAGCAGTGTTTCACAGGGGGCGAGTGGCTACACCTTC. Translating it yields CASSVSQGASGYTF.